In this sample, the clone carrying this T cell receptor (beta chain) turned up many times. The antigen remains unidentified. CDR3 length: 17 residues. Germline V gives CDR1 LGHNA, CDR2 YNFKEQ. Trimming pared 0 bases from V and 4 bases from J, leaving 16 bases between. The sample belongs to a study of identical twins. Findings and limits, study-wide: There was more out-of-frame TCR alpha sharing in monozygotic twins than models estimated. Cross-sectional statistics underpinned the conclusions; the same donors were not followed. It was possible that invariant MAIT and iNKT cells partly confounded the zero-insertion analyses.

Unique molecular identifiers were present on the cDNA, and a universal primer site came from template switching. One entry per CDR3 protein, called by TCRdb with MiXCR from the 5' RACE reads. Of 420,000 or so distinct CDR3 sequences listed, 18% were seen once; the top ten hold 12%. This rearrangement joins TRBV4-2 to TRBJ1-3, with D tentatively TRBD1 (5 bases). Sequencing used naive T cells sorted from blood. This TCR was sampled from a man aged 45-60 years in good health. The CDR3 DNA is TGTGCCAGCAGCCAAGATCGGACACCCGGCCCCGGAAACACCATATATTTT. Protein sequence: CASSQDRTPGPGNTIYF.